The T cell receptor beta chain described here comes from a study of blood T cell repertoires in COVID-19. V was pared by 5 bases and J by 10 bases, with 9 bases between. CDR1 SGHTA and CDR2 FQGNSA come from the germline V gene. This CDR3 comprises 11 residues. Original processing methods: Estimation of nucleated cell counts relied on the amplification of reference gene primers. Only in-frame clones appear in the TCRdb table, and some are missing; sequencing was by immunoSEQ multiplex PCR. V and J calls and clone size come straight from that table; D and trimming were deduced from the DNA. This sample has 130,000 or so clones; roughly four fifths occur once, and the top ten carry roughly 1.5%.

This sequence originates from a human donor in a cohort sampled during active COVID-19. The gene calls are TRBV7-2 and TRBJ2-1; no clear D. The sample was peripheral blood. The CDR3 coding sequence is TGTGCCAGCAGCATCTTACTGGAGCAGTTCTTC. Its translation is CASSILLEQFF.